The T cell receptor (beta chain) described here comes from a study of low-dose radiotherapy and immunotherapy resistance in tumors. Overall study context: Each fraction for Cohort 1 was 0.5 Gy, given every 2 weeks, and the total came to 6.5 Gy. On cycle 1 day 1, patients started four cycles of oral aspirin 300 mg daily.

Germline CDR1 KGHSY, CDR2 FQNENV. With 5 bases removed from V and 0 bases from J, the gap between germline ends came to 22 bases. This CDR3 region has 18 residues. Alpha- and beta-chain coverage of first-strand cDNA came from TRAV- and TRBV-specific primers. TCR amplification involved 20 PCR cycles with a constant-region primer and V-primer adapter. TCRdb re-called the reads with MiXCR, one entry per CDR3 protein. The sample records 60,000 or so distinct CDR3 sequences, about 25% being singletons. Many counts were recorded for this clonotype. The time point: after trial treatment. Treatment given: LDRT plus nivolumab, ipilimumab, low-dose cyclophosphamide and aspirin (RACIN trial). Administered to the donors were nivolumab, ipilimumab, aspirin, low-dose cyclophosphamide and low-dose radiotherapy.

The genes are TRBV16 and TRBJ1-1, with a weak D call TRBD1 (6 bases). The sample in question was PBMCs, obtained after low-dose radiotherapy plus immunotherapy. The TCR comes from a male donor with prostate cancer. The CDR3 DNA reads as TGTGCCAGCAGCGGACCGGACAGCCCCGGGCGGATGAACACTGAAGCTTTCTTT. As protein: CASSGPDSPGRMNTEAFF.